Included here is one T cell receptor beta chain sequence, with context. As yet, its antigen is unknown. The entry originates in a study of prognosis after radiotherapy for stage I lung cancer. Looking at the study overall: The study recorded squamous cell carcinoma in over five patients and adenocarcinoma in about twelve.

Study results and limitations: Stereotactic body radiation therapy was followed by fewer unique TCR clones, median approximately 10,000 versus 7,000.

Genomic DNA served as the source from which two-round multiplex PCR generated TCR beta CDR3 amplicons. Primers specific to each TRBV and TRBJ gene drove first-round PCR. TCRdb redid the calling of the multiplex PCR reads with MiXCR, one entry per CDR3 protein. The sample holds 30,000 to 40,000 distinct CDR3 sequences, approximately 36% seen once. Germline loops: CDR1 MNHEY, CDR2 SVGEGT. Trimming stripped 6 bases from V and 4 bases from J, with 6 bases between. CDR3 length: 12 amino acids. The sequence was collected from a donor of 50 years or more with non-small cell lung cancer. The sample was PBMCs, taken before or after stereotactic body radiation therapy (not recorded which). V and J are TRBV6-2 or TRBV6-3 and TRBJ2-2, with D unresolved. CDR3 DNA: TGTGCCAGCAGCCCGGGCACCGGGGAGCTGTTTTTT. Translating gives CASSPGTGELFF.